The 32 T cell receptor beta chains below were found in one sample sequenced in a study of beta chain features in type 1 diabetes. Regarding the study as a whole: There was a moderate but significant shortening of TCRB CDR3s in all four CD4+ subsets of Type 1 diabetes patients.

All of the isolated RNA was reverse transcribed, so expressed TCRB transcripts were sequenced. Measured with immunoSEQ multiplex PCR; TCRdb has only the in-frame clones, and not every one. The sample lists 250,000 to 300,000 clones; roughly 24% were seen once. The antigens of these receptors remain unknown. Source material: naive CD4+ T cells from blood. The receptors were gathered from a woman aged 25 to 39 with type 1 diabetes.

The chain uses TRBV29-1 and TRBJ1-1; possibly TRBD1 for D (5 bases). This CDR3 has 12 residues. With 4 bases removed from V and 2 bases from J, the gap between germline ends came to 8 bases. The germline V gene has CDR1 SQVTM and CDR2 ANQGSEA. This CDR3 is CSVVGGNTEAFF. The DNA for the CDR3 is TGCAGCGTTGTGGGGGGAAACACTGAAGCTTTCTTT.

This clone turned up a few times. The V and J genes are TRBV18 and TRBJ1-4; TRBD1 aligns across 8 bases. The V gene's germline CDR1 is KGHSH and CDR2 LQKENI. This CDR3 comprises 15 residues. V shed 3 bases and J 8 bases; nucleotides not matched to a gene: 8. This CDR3 is CASSPPDRGGEKLFF. In nucleotides, the CDR3 is TGTGCCAGCTCACCGCCTGACAGGGGAGGCGAAAAACTGTTTTTT.

This clone showed up just a few times. V is TRBV2 and J is TRBJ2-5; D ambiguous. Germline loops: CDR1 SNHLY, CDR2 FYNNEI. The V gene lost 7 bases and the J gene lost 4 bases, with 7 bases spanning the gap. CDR3 length: 11 amino acids. CDR3 nucleotides: TGTGCCAGCATGAACGGAGAGACCCAGTACTTC. Amino acids: CASMNGETQYF. The full variable domain, completed using reference TRBV2 and TRBJ2-5, is EPEVTQTPSHQVTQMGQEVILRCVPISNHLYFYWYRQILGQKVEFLVSFYNNEISEKSEIFDDQFSVERPDGSNFTLKIRSTKLEDSAMYFCASMNGETQYFGPGTRLLVL.

V usage is TRBV28 and J usage is TRBJ2-3, with 8 bases lining up with TRBD2. The V gene end was trimmed by 6 bases and the J gene end by 0 bases; junction bases not matched to a gene: 8. The CDR3 has 16 amino acids. The germline V gene encodes CDR1 MDHEN and CDR2 SYDVKM. CDR3 in amino acids: CASSFVAGRSTDTQYF. As DNA, the CDR3 is TGTGCCAGCAGCTTTGTAGCGGGACGAAGCACAGATACGCAGTATTTT.

This clone was picked up a small number of times. The J gene is TRBJ2-1, the V gene TRBV30; 11 bases align to TRBD2. The CDR3 has 14 amino acids. Per the germline V gene, CDR1 is GTSNPN and CDR2 is SVGIG (reference sequence). Trimming removed 3 bases from V and 4 bases from J; junction bases left unmatched: 2. CDR3 bases: TGTGCCTGGAGGGTAGCGGGAGGGTACAATGAGCAGTTCTTC. It specifies CAWRVAGGYNEQFF.

As concerns this clone: The same CDR3 can be traced to other DNA sequences in this sample. J is TRBJ2-7 and V is TRBV29-1, with 7 positions matching TRBD2. Germline V gives CDR1 SQVTM, CDR2 ANQGSEA. The junction had 2 bases not matched to a gene; V was cut back by 3 bases and J by 3 bases. This CDR3 is built from 12 residues. The CDR3, as DNA: TGCAGCGTTGAGTCTAGCGGCTACGAGCAGTACTTC. The encoded protein is CSVESSGYEQYF.

This clone was recorded a few times. The chain couples TRBV28 to TRBJ2-6; D might be TRBD1 (6 bases). The CDR3 totals 16 residues. Per germline, CDR1 MDHEN and CDR2 SYDVKM. Trimming removed 2 bases at V and 2 bases at J, with 10 bases between. CDR3 loop: CASSLVAGAGANVLTF. For the CDR3, the DNA is TGTGCCAGCAGTTTAGTGGCAGGGGCTGGGGCCAACGTCCTGACTTTC.

The DNA for the CDR3 is TGTGCCAGCAGCCCGGGGACTGAAGCTTTCTTT. Its translation: CASSPGTEAFF. The chain combines TRBV7-9 with TRBJ1-1, with D hard to call. V lost 5 bases, J lost 5 bases, and 6 bases lay in between. Germline values: CDR1 SEHNR, CDR2 FQNEAQ (reference sequence). This CDR3 is built from 11 residues.

V usage is TRBV29-1 and J usage is TRBJ2-1; TRBD1 agrees at 8 bases. There are 13 residues in the CDR3. From germline, CDR1 is SQVTM and CDR2 ANQGSEA. The CDR3 reads CSERQGPYNEQFF. For the CDR3, the DNA is TGCAGTGAGAGACAGGGGCCCTACAATGAGCAGTTCTTC.

The chain carries TRBV9 and TRBJ2-7; 10 bases align to TRBD2. The CDR3 contains 15 residues. Germline V gene data show CDR1 as SGDLS and CDR2 as YYNGEE. With V trimmed by 0 bases and J by 3 bases, 3 bases remained unmatched. Written as DNA, the CDR3 is TGTGCCAGCAGCGTAGGGGGGACTAGCGACTACGAGCAGTACTTC. Protein sequence: CASSVGGTSDYEQYF.

This clone was found a few times. V usage is TRBV10-3 and J usage is TRBJ2-3; a weak D match, TRBD1 (6 bases). The length of the CDR3 is 14 residues. Germline lookup yields CDR1 ENHRY and CDR2 SYGVKD. Trimming took off 5 bases at V and 1 base at J, with 10 bases between the two ends. The CDR3 protein is CAISLQGRTDTQYF. The CDR3 DNA reads as TGTGCCATCAGTTTACAGGGTCGCACAGATACGCAGTATTTT.

The chain joins TRBV30 to TRBJ1-1; D is unresolved. The germline V gene has CDR1 GTSNPN and CDR2 SVGIG (reference sequence). Between the trimmed V and J ends, which lost 3 bases and 1 base, there was a span of 3 bases. This CDR3 is 11 amino acids long. In DNA, the CDR3 is TGTGCCTGGAGGCGGAACACTGAAGCTTTCTTT. As protein: CAWRRNTEAFF.

The chain employs TRBV29-1 and TRBJ2-5, with 12 positions matching TRBD2. The V segment lost 3 bases and the J segment 5 bases; nucleotides outside the gene matches: 7. Per germline, CDR1 SQVTM and CDR2 ANQGSEA. The CDR3 is made up of 15 amino acids. The CDR3 nucleotides read TGCAGCGTTGACGGGACTAGCGGGTTGGGGGAGACCCAGTACTTC. This translates into CSVDGTSGLGETQYF.

The V and J genes are TRBV4-1 and TRBJ1-2; perhaps TRBD1 as D (6 bases). This CDR3 has 17 residues. Trimming shortened V by 1 base and J by 0 bases, and 15 bases separated the two germline ends. CDR1 is MGHRA and CDR2 is YSYEKL in the germline V gene. CDR3 region: CASSQVPTGPSNYGYTF. In DNA form, the CDR3 reads TGCGCCAGCAGCCAAGTTCCAACAGGGCCCTCTAACTATGGCTACACCTTC.

There are a few counts of this clone. The chain recombines TRBV5-1 with TRBJ2-3, with unresolved D. V dropped 2 bases and J dropped 5 bases, with 12 bases sitting between them. The germline CDR1 and CDR2 sequences are SGHRS and YFSETQ. This CDR3 comprises 14 residues. The CDR3 sequence is CASSLATEGDTQYF. The CDR3 nucleotides read TGCGCCAGCAGCTTAGCGACCGAAGGAGATACGCAGTATTTT.

J is TRBJ2-3 and V is TRBV7-9; D is possibly TRBD1 (7 bases). Trimming removed 3 bases at V and 3 bases at J, with 13 bases between. The CDR3 totals 15 residues. Per the germline V gene, CDR1 is SEHNR and CDR2 is FQNEAQ (reference sequence). The CDR3: CASSFPTGRTDTQYF. The CDR3 DNA follows: TGTGCCAGCAGCTTCCCGACAGGGAGGACAGATACGCAGTATTTT.

V gene TRBV4-2 combines with J gene TRBJ1-3; no reliable D call. V was pared by 8 bases and J by 3 bases, with 17 bases between. The germline gives CDR1 LGHNA, CDR2 YNFKEQ. This CDR3 spans 15 amino acids. CDR3 in DNA: TGTGCCAGCCGACGGGATCGTGGCTATGGAAACACCATATATTTT. This encodes CASRRDRGYGNTIYF.

The chain has TRBV4-2 and TRBJ2-5, with 10 bases matching TRBD2. Trimming removed 2 bases from V and 2 bases from J; junction bases left unmatched: 5. Germline V CDR1 and CDR2: LGHNA, YNFKEQ. The CDR3 totals 16 residues. This chain's CDR3 is CASSQRTSGAQETQYF. The CDR3, as DNA: TGTGCCAGCAGCCAAAGGACTAGCGGAGCTCAAGAGACCCAGTACTTC.

The chain recombines TRBV7-9 with TRBJ2-1, with TRBD2 matching 8 bases. Looked up from germline, CDR1 is SEHNR and CDR2 is FQNEAQ (reference sequence). The CDR3 is 16 amino acids. V shed 7 bases, J shed 0 bases, and the junction held 8 bases outside the gene matches. The CDR3 nucleotides are TGTGCCAGCAACCCTACTAGCGGTAGCTCCTACAATGAGCAGTTCTTC. It translates to CASNPTSGSSYNEQFF.

This clone was found a few times. The genes are TRBV5-1 and TRBJ1-2, with a possible D match to TRBD1 (6 bases). V was cut by 0 bases and J by 4 bases, with 13 bases left in between. There are 15 residues in the CDR3. The germline V gene encodes CDR1 SGHRS and CDR2 YFSETQ. Here the CDR3 reads CASSLAGAEGYGYTF. The CDR3 DNA follows: TGCGCCAGCAGCTTGGCAGGGGCCGAAGGCTATGGCTACACCTTC. The full variable domain, its missing parts supplied by reference TRBV5-1 and TRBJ1-2, is KAGVTQTPRYLIKTRGQQVTLSCSPISGHRSVSWYQQTPGQGLQFLFEYFSETQRNKGNFPGRFSGRQFSNSRSEMNVSTLELGDSALYLCASSLAGAEGYGYTFGSGTRLTVV.

This clone was seen only a few times. The rearrangement joins TRBV5-4 to TRBJ2-7; 9 positions match TRBD2. This CDR3 spans 14 amino acids. V was pared by 4 bases and J by 0 bases, with 2 bases of the junction left unmatched. Germline CDR1 SGHNT, CDR2 YYREEE (reference sequence). The CDR3 coding sequence is TGTGCCAGCAGCACGGGACTAGCCTCCTACGAGCAGTACTTC. Translating gives CASSTGLASYEQYF.

CDR3 loop: CAWRVTGTGNTGELFF. The DNA of the CDR3 is TGTGCCTGGAGAGTAACCGGGACAGGGAACACCGGGGAGCTGTTTTTT. The chain links TRBV30 to TRBJ2-2, with 8 bases aligning to TRBD1. Germline lookup yields CDR1 GTSNPN and CDR2 SVGIG (reference sequence). The length of the CDR3 is 16 residues. Trimming took 3 bases from V and 1 from J; bases not matched to a gene: 7.

This clone appeared a few times. The chain couples TRBV30 to TRBJ2-2, with a possible D match to TRBD2 (6 bases). The V end lost 3 bases, the J end lost 1 base, and 12 bases lay between the germline ends. The CDR3 sequence is 15 residues long. The germline CDR1 and CDR2 sequences are GTSNPN and SVGIG (reference sequence). This CDR3 is CAWRAGRKNTGELFF. The DNA for the CDR3 is TGTGCCTGGAGGGCGGGACGGAAGAACACCGGGGAGCTGTTTTTT.

The V call is TRBV11-2, the J call TRBJ2-3; D is possibly TRBD2 (6 bases). The CDR3 has 15 amino acids. Germline values: CDR1 SGHAT, CDR2 FQNNGV. Trimming stripped 0 bases from V and 2 bases from J, with 9 bases between. CDR3 DNA: TGTGCCAGCAGCTTAGAAGCGGGCTACACAGATACGCAGTATTTT. Its translation: CASSLEAGYTDTQYF.

CDR3 region: CNNSGRGYEQYF. CDR3 nucleotides: TGCAACAACAGCGGGAGGGGCTACGAGCAGTACTTC. V and J are TRBV29-1 and TRBJ2-7; 10 nucleotides align to TRBD2. Germline assignment: CDR1 SQVTM and CDR2 ANQGSEA. This CDR3 has 12 residues.

This clone was counted a few times. This chain connects TRBV27 to TRBJ2-5, with D perhaps TRBD1 (5 bases). The length of the CDR3 is 15 residues. Trimming shortened V by 0 bases and J by 2 bases, and 10 bases separated the two germline ends. Per the germline V gene, CDR1 is MNHEY and CDR2 is SMNVEV (reference sequence). This chain's CDR3 is CASSLSIGAQETQYF. The CDR3 DNA reads as TGTGCCAGCAGTTTATCGATAGGGGCGCAAGAGACCCAGTACTTC.

The chain carries TRBV6-5 and TRBJ2-3, with 7 bases lining up with TRBD1. Germline V CDR1 and CDR2: MNHEY, SVGAGI. Losses at the gene ends were 4 bases for V and 8 bases for J; bases not matched to a gene: 9. The CDR3 runs 14 residues. CDR3: CASSSLTGLATQYF. The CDR3, as DNA: TGTGCCAGCAGTTCTTTGACAGGGTTGGCTACGCAGTATTTT.

The rearrangement links TRBV7-9 to TRBJ1-2; D unresolved. The germline V gene has CDR1 SEHNR and CDR2 FQNEAQ (reference sequence). The CDR3 extends over 12 amino acids. Between the trimmed V and J ends, which lost 3 bases and 2 bases, there was a span of 4 bases. The CDR3 coding sequence is TGTGCCAGCAGCTTGGGCAACTATGGCTACACCTTC. Encoded protein: CASSLGNYGYTF.

The sample holds a few counts of this clone. V gene TRBV2 combines with J gene TRBJ2-5, with TRBD2 matching over 12 bases. Germline CDR1 and CDR2: SNHLY and FYNNEI. The CDR3 totals 14 residues. The V segment lost 10 bases and the J segment 5 bases; nucleotides outside the gene matches: 8. The CDR3 region is CATTGLAGTETQYF. CDR3 bases: TGTGCCACCACAGGACTAGCGGGAACCGAGACCCAGTACTTC.

The chain is built from TRBV5-4 and TRBJ2-7, with D uncertain. The germline V gene has CDR1 SGHNT and CDR2 YYREEE (reference sequence). V lost 0 bases, J lost 2 bases, and 9 bases lay in between. The CDR3 totals 14 residues. The CDR3 is CASSLADGAYEQYF. The CDR3 DNA reads TGTGCCAGCAGCTTGGCCGACGGAGCCTACGAGCAGTACTTC.

This clone has just a few counts. This chain uses TRBV7-9 with TRBJ2-7; 7 bases are a match to TRBD2. V was pared by 2 bases and J by 0 bases, with 4 bases of the junction left unmatched. In germline, CDR1 is SEHNR, CDR2 FQNEAQ (reference sequence). This CDR3 contains 15 residues. The CDR3 spells CASSLIRGVSYEQYF. CDR3 in DNA: TGTGCCAGCAGCTTAATACGGGGGGTCTCCTACGAGCAGTACTTC. Full variable domain (outside the CDR3, taken from reference TRBV7-9 and TRBJ2-7): DTGVSQNPRHKITKRGQNVTFRCDPISEHNRLYWYRQTLGQGPEFLTYFQNEAQLEKSRLLSDRFSAERPKGSFSTLEIQRTEQGDSAMYLCASSLIRGVSYEQYFGPGTRLTVT.

This clone was found a few times. This chain connects TRBV7-9 to TRBJ1-2; D uncertain. V gave up 0 bases and J gave up 5 bases, with 10 bases separating them. The CDR3 is 14 amino acids. The germline V gene has CDR1 SEHNR and CDR2 FQNEAQ (reference sequence). This chain's CDR3 is CASSLALPGYGYTF. For the CDR3, the DNA is TGTGCCAGCAGCTTAGCTCTCCCGGGGTATGGCTACACCTTC. The full variable domain, in which reference TRBV7-9 and TRBJ1-2 provide the parts outside the CDR3, is DTGVSQNPRHKITKRGQNVTFRCDPISEHNRLYWYRQTLGQGPEFLTYFQNEAQLEKSRLLSDRFSAERPKGSFSTLEIQRTEQGDSAMYLCASSLALPGYGYTFGSGTRLTVV.